Below, 31 T cell receptor beta chains from the same sample are listed, as sequenced in a study of T-cell reconstitution after alpha-beta-depleted transplantation in children. Preparation of the TCRbeta library involved a method that used unique molecular identifiers. Via MiXCR, TCRdb re-called the PCR reads, giving one row per CDR3 protein. Of about 500,000 distinct CDR3 sequences listed, approximately 10% are singletons. The specimen was PBMCs, mostly from graft donor cells, collected 180 days after TCRalphabeta/CD19-depleted stem cell transplant. The receptors shown here come from a female patient between 2 and 15 years old who had a stem cell transplant for aplastic anemia, so the T cells may come from the graft donor.

V usage is TRBV5-1 and J usage is TRBJ2-7; 9 bases are shared with TRBD2. Trimming cost V 0 bases and J 3 bases; bases outside gene matches: 4. The CDR3 length is 15 residues. The germline gives CDR1 SGHRS, CDR2 YFSETQ. CDR3 amino acids: CASSLGSSGDYEQYF. CDR3 bases: TGCGCCAGCAGCTTGGGATCTAGCGGGGACTACGAGCAGTACTTC.

This clonotype turned up a few times. V is TRBV7-2 and J is TRBJ2-7; the D gene is possibly TRBD1 (5 bases). V gave up 4 bases and J gave up 7 bases, with 17 bases separating them. CDR3 length: 14 residues. Germline V gene sequence: CDR1 SGHTA, CDR2 FQGNSA. Here the CDR3 reads CASSSRRTPREQYF. CDR3 DNA: TGTGCCAGCAGCTCCCGACGGACACCGCGGGAGCAGTACTTC.

This clonotype occurred a few times. The chain recombines TRBV7-2 with TRBJ2-7; possibly TRBD1 or TRBD2 for D (5 bases each). The germline V gene has CDR1 SGHTA and CDR2 FQGNSA. V shed 6 bases and J shed 0 bases, with 15 bases lying between them. The CDR3 has 15 residues. For the CDR3, the DNA is TGTGCCAGCAGTCTCAGGGCGGGTTACTCCTACGAGCAGTACTTC. Its translation is CASSLRAGYSYEQYF.

This chain links TRBV18 with TRBJ1-5; 8 bases align to TRBD1. This CDR3 is built from 15 residues. Germline V CDR1 and CDR2: KGHSH, LQKENI. Trimming removed 5 bases from V and 1 base from J; junction bases left unmatched: 4. CDR3 residues: CASSENRGSNQPQHF. CDR3 in DNA: TGTGCCAGCTCAGAAAACAGGGGGAGCAATCAGCCCCAGCATTTT.

This clonotype was observed a few times. The rearrangement joins TRBV20-1 to TRBJ2-1; 7 bases fit TRBD2. The CDR3 is made up of 14 amino acids. Per the germline V gene, CDR1 is DFQATT and CDR2 is SNEGSKA (reference sequence). V gave up 3 bases and J gave up 8 bases; unmatched junction bases: 10. The CDR3 here is CSASAASGSYEQFF. The CDR3 nucleotides read TGCAGTGCTAGTGCGGCTAGCGGTTCCTATGAGCAGTTCTTC.

The rearrangement joins TRBV13 to TRBJ2-1; D is perhaps TRBD1 (7 bases). This CDR3 spans 16 amino acids. The germline V gene has CDR1 PRHDT and CDR2 FYEKMQ (reference sequence). V was shortened by 0 bases and J by 4 bases, with 13 bases between the two germline ends. CDR3 region: CASSLGPGGIYNEQFF. In nucleotides, the CDR3 is TGTGCCAGCAGCTTAGGTCCAGGGGGGATATACAATGAGCAGTTCTTC.

This rearrangement joins TRBV4-2 to TRBJ2-7; no clear D. The V gene lost 0 bases and the J gene lost 1 base, with 10 bases spanning the gap. CDR1 and CDR2 (germline): LGHNA, YNFKEQ. The CDR3 contains 15 residues. The CDR3 coding sequence is TGTGCCAGCAGCCAAGATATAAATCTTTCCTACGAGCAGTACGTC. As protein: CASSQDINLSYEQYV.

This chain uses TRBV19 with TRBJ2-1; no reliable D call. V lost 4 bases and J 8 bases, leaving 21 bases between the germline ends. CDR3 length: 16 amino acids. Germline CDR1 and CDR2: LNHDA and SQIVND (reference sequence). The CDR3 loop is CASSRPGPTLIYEQFF. The DNA for the CDR3 is TGTGCCAGTAGTAGGCCTGGACCCACCCTGATCTATGAGCAGTTCTTC.

The sample holds a few counts of this clonotype. In DNA, the CDR3 is TGTGCCACCAGTGATACGGACAGTATCTACGAGCAGTACTTC. It translates to CATSDTDSIYEQYF. The chain has TRBV24-1 and TRBJ2-7, with D perhaps matching TRBD1 (6 bases). The V gene's germline CDR1 is KGHDR and CDR2 SFDVKD. This CDR3 is built from 14 residues. V was clipped by 3 bases and J by 3 bases, with 11 bases between them.

This clonotype was recorded many times. This chain links TRBV25-1 with TRBJ2-1; no firm D call. Germline V gene sequence: CDR1 MGHDK, CDR2 SYGVNS. The CDR3 is 12 amino acids. V lost 4 bases, J lost 8 bases, and 9 bases lay in between. CDR3 region: CASSVEYDEQFF. CDR3 nucleotides: TGTGCCAGCAGTGTGGAGTATGATGAGCAGTTCTTC.

This clonotype appeared many times. J is TRBJ1-5 and V is TRBV12-3 or TRBV12-4, with D possibly TRBD1 on 6 matching bases. Trimming removed 1 base at V and 2 bases at J, with 12 bases between. CDR3 length: 16 amino acids. CDR3 DNA: TGTGCCAGCAGTTTAGGGGGGGCTAGGGGCAATCAGCCCCAGCATTTT. Translated, it gives CASSLGGARGNQPQHF.

A few counts support this clonotype. V gene TRBV6-5 combines with J gene TRBJ2-5, with 8 bases aligning to TRBD2. Trimming removed 4 bases from V and 3 bases from J; junction bases left unmatched: 7. This CDR3 is 15 amino acids long. Per germline, CDR1 MNHEY and CDR2 SVGAGI. CDR3 sequence: CASSSEGLGEETQYF. CDR3 coding DNA: TGTGCCAGCAGTTCCGAGGGACTAGGGGAAGAGACCCAGTACTTC.

This chain connects TRBV21-1 to TRBJ1-3. TRBV21-1 is designated a pseudogene. This CDR3 spans 16 amino acids. CDR3 loop: CASSKVGSSSGNTIYF. Written as DNA, the CDR3 is TGTGCCAGCAGCAAAGTGGGATCTTCCTCTGGAAACACCATATATTTT.

This clonotype showed up many times. The J gene is TRBJ1-1, the V gene TRBV7-6; TRBD1 agrees at 9 bases. Looked up from germline, CDR1 is SGHVS and CDR2 is FNYEAQ. V was clipped by 5 bases and J by 5 bases; unmatched bases: 0. This CDR3 spans 12 amino acids. DNA of the CDR3: TGTGCCAGCAGCGGGACAGGGACTGAAGCTTTCTTT. Its translation: CASSGTGTEAFF. The full variable domain, with the rest looked up from reference TRBV7-6 and TRBJ1-1, is GAGVSQSPRYKVTKRGQDVALRCDPISGHVSLYWYRQALGQGPEFLTYFNYEAQQDKSGLPNDRFSAERPEGSISTLTIQRTEQRDSAMYRCASSGTGTEAFFGQGTRLTVV.

This clonotype was seen only a few times. This chain uses TRBV5-5 with TRBJ2-7; tentatively, D is TRBD1 or TRBD2 (5 bases each). Trimming removed 4 bases from V and 0 bases from J, with 14 bases in between. CDR1 is SGHKS and CDR2 is YYEKEE in the germline V gene (reference sequence). The CDR3 totals 15 residues. CDR3 sequence (DNA): TGTGCCAGCAGCGCCTTCCGGGACCGCTCCTACGAGCAGTACGTC. It encodes CASSAFRDRSYEQYV.

The V gene is TRBV6-5, the J gene TRBJ2-1; 10 nucleotides match TRBD2. Germline V gives CDR1 MNHEY, CDR2 SVGAGI. This CDR3 is 17 amino acids long. V gave up 4 bases and J gave up 6 bases; unmatched junction bases: 12. The CDR3 loop is CASSSRLLAGLTNEQFF. The CDR3 DNA reads TGTGCCAGCAGTTCCCGATTACTAGCGGGACTTACCAATGAGCAGTTCTTC.

The V and J genes are TRBV18 and TRBJ2-3; the D is unclear. The germline V and J ends were trimmed by 0 bases and 2 bases, with 3 bases remaining between them. CDR1 is KGHSH and CDR2 is LQKENI in the germline V gene. The CDR3 runs 13 residues. CDR3 in DNA: TGTGCCAGCTCACCACCGAACACAGATACGCAGTATTTT. Translated, it gives CASSPPNTDTQYF.

The rearrangement links TRBV3-1 to TRBJ2-7, with TRBD1 matching 9 bases. J was trimmed by 0 bases and V by 1 base; bases with no gene match: 4. Germline V gene data show CDR1 as LGHDT and CDR2 as YNNKEL (reference sequence). The CDR3 is 16 amino acids. This CDR3 is CASSQAGTGSSYEQYF. CDR3 in DNA: TGTGCCAGCAGCCAAGCCGGGACAGGGAGCTCCTACGAGCAGTACTTC.

DNA of the CDR3: TGTGCCAGCGGAAACGATAACTCTGGAAACACCATATATTTT. Translating gives CASGNDNSGNTIYF. The chain couples TRBV3-1 to TRBJ1-3; no definite D call. Germline V gene lookup returns CDR1 LGHDT and CDR2 YNNKEL (reference sequence). The V and J ends lost 8 bases and 0 bases respectively, with 11 bases between them. This CDR3 is 14 amino acids long.

The V gene is TRBV16, the J gene TRBJ1-1; D call uncertain. V lost 0 bases and J 8 bases, leaving 7 bases between the germline ends. The germline V gene has CDR1 KGHSY and CDR2 FQNENV. The CDR3 spans 12 residues. The CDR3 region has the DNA TGTGCCAGCAGCCAATCTCGGCACGAAGCTTTCTTT. Translating it yields CASSQSRHEAFF.

On this clonotype itself: The junction departs from germline at one end; a sequencing error may be responsible. This CDR3 reads CASSLAWTEPWTSEQETQYF. CDR3 DNA: TGTGCCAGCAGCCTAGCTTGGACCGAACCCTGGACTAGCGAGCAAGAGACCCAGTACTTC. V and J are TRBV11-1 and TRBJ2-5; 9 bases fit TRBD2. The CDR3 length is 20 residues. Germline lookup yields CDR1 SGHAT and CDR2 FQDESV (reference sequence).

This clonotype appeared many times. CDR3: CASSVDDRIYEQYF. CDR3 coding DNA: TGTGCCAGCAGCGTAGATGACAGAATCTACGAGCAGTACTTC. V usage is TRBV9 and J usage is TRBJ2-7, with D maybe TRBD1 (5 bases). Trimming cost V 0 bases and J 3 bases, with 10 bases left between them. Germline-derived CDR1 and CDR2 are SGDLS and YYNGEE. There are 14 residues in the CDR3.

The V and J genes are TRBV18 and TRBJ1-2; D is perhaps TRBD1 (6 bases). This CDR3 has 15 amino acids. V was cut by 2 bases and J by 3 bases, with 13 bases left in between. The germline V gene has CDR1 KGHSH and CDR2 LQKENI. In DNA, the CDR3 is TGTGCCAGCTCACCAGACAGGTCCCCTGACTATGGCTACACCTTC. Its translation is CASSPDRSPDYGYTF. Together with reference TRBV18 and TRBJ1-2, the CDR3 gives the full variable domain: NAGVMQNPRHLVRRRGQEARLRCSPMKGHSHVYWYRQLPEEGLKFMVYLQKENIIDESGMPKERFSAEFPKEGPSILRIQQVVRGDSAAYFCASSPDRSPDYGYTFGSGTRLTVV.

The chain has TRBV6-1 and TRBJ2-4, with D possibly being TRBD1 (6 bases). Trimming pared 4 bases from V and 8 bases from J, leaving 12 bases between. Germline assignment: CDR1 MNHNS and CDR2 SASEGT. CDR3 length: 13 amino acids. CDR3 residues: CASSVRGQDIQYF. The CDR3 nucleotides read TGTGCCAGCAGTGTCAGGGGTCAGGACATTCAGTACTTC.

The sample holds many counts of this clonotype. The V gene is TRBV25-1, the J gene TRBJ2-7, with TRBD2 matching 7 bases. Looked up from germline, CDR1 is MGHDK and CDR2 is SYGVNS. CDR3 length: 17 residues. The V segment lost 6 bases and the J segment 0 bases; nucleotides outside the gene matches: 14. CDR3 sequence: CASRPVPASGSSYEQYV. Here the CDR3 DNA reads TGTGCCAGCAGGCCCGTCCCGGCTAGCGGTAGCTCCTACGAGCAGTACGTC.

This chain uses TRBV6-2 or TRBV6-3 with TRBJ2-1; 12 bases agree with TRBD2. V dropped 6 bases and J dropped 9; count of bases not matched to a gene: 15. From germline, CDR1 is MNHEY and CDR2 SVGEGT. This CDR3 region has 17 residues. CDR3 residues: CASSPPLSSGRAFEQFF. The DNA for the CDR3 is TGTGCCAGCAGCCCCCCCCTATCTAGCGGGAGGGCCTTTGAGCAGTTCTTC.

The chain links TRBV12-3 or TRBV12-4 to TRBJ1-4, with TRBD1 matching over 7 bases. With 6 bases clipped from V and 8 bases from J, the junction kept 9 bases outside the gene matches. The CDR3 contains 14 residues. CDR3 sequence: CASSPDREHEKLFF. The CDR3 DNA reads TGTGCCAGCAGCCCCGACAGGGAGCACGAAAAACTGTTTTTT.

V gene TRBV7-2 combines with J gene TRBJ2-3; possible D gene TRBD1, 6 bases. CDR1 is SGHTA and CDR2 is FQGNSA in the germline V gene. The CDR3 loop spans 16 amino acids. With 5 bases removed from V and 0 bases from J, the gap between germline ends came to 15 bases. CDR3 nucleotides: TGTGCCAGCAGCCCACAGGGTTGGGGTAGCACAGATACGCAGTATTTT. This sequence encodes CASSPQGWGSTDTQYF.

The V and J genes are TRBV20-1 and TRBJ2-1; 11 bases are a match to TRBD2. CDR3 length: 15 amino acids. CDR1 and CDR2 from the germline V gene are DFQATT and SNEGSKA (reference sequence). Trimming at V came to 3 bases and at J to 3 bases, leaving 4 bases not matched to a gene. The DNA for the CDR3 is TGCAGTGCTAGCCCAACTAGCGGGAGCTACAATGAGCAGTTCTTC. This encodes CSASPTSGSYNEQFF.

This chain uses TRBV4-3 with TRBJ2-7, with D perhaps matching TRBD1 (5 bases). There are 14 residues in the CDR3. V was cut by 1 base and J by 4 bases, with 11 bases left in between. Per the germline V gene, CDR1 is LGHNA and CDR2 is YSLEER. The DNA of the CDR3 is TGCGCCAGCAGCCAAGGAGACAGCTCGTACGAGCAGTACTTC. Its translation: CASSQGDSSYEQYF.

This clonotype was found a few times. In nucleotides, the CDR3 is TGTGCCAGCAGTTTTCCCGGGAGGGCCTTAGGGACCCAGTACTTC. Encoded protein: CASSFPGRALGTQYF. V is TRBV28 and J is TRBJ2-5, with 8 positions matching TRBD2. V shed 3 bases and J 7 bases; nucleotides not matched to a gene: 10. The CDR3 spans 15 residues. The germline CDR1 and CDR2 sequences are MDHEN and SYDVKM.